One sample yielded the 12 T cell receptor beta chains listed below, sequenced in a study of OX40 agonist ivuxolimab in advanced cancers. Data came from immunoSEQ multiplex PCR; TCRdb stores just in-frame clones and leaves some out. The sample shows 50,000 to 70,000 clones, around 91% of them seen only once. The sequences come from CD4+ or CD8+ T cells sorted from blood, collected in a trial of the OX40 agonist ivuxolimab. The receptors derive from an adult with an advanced solid tumor such as melanoma, head and neck, liver or kidney cancer.

This sequence joins TRBV7-2 and TRBJ2-7; D is perhaps TRBD1 (6 bases). The germline V gene has CDR1 SGHTA and CDR2 FQGNSA. CDR3 size: 14 residues. Between the trimmed V and J ends, which lost 5 bases and 1 base, there was a span of 12 bases. The CDR3 region is CASSQTRGSYEQYF. CDR3 sequence (DNA): TGTGCCAGCAGCCAAACCAGGGGTTCCTACGAGCAGTACTTC.

The rearrangement joins TRBV27 to TRBJ1-2, with D possibly being TRBD1 (6 bases). The CDR3 length is 16 residues. Trimming took off 5 bases at V and 6 bases at J, with 22 bases between the two ends. Looked up from germline, CDR1 is MNHEY and CDR2 is SMNVEV (reference sequence). Here the CDR3 reads CASSTLSGGEEDGYTF. Here the CDR3 DNA reads TGTGCCAGCAGTACCCTATCGGGGGGCGAAGAGGATGGCTACACCTTC.

This sequence joins TRBV11-2 and TRBJ2-2; maybe TRBD2 (5 bases). V was clipped by 4 bases and J by 7 bases, with 10 bases between them. The CDR3 runs to 13 residues. CDR1 and CDR2 (germline): SGHAT, FQNNGV. CDR3 DNA sequence: TGTGCCAGCAGCTCCGGACTCTACGGGGAGCTGTTTTTT. Encoded protein: CASSSGLYGELFF.

The V and J genes are TRBV4-1 and TRBJ2-7; 8 nucleotides align to TRBD2. CDR3 length: 17 residues. CDR1 is MGHRA, CDR2 YSYEKL, per germline. Trimming at V came to 0 bases and at J to 0 bases, leaving 7 bases not matched to a gene. CDR3 nucleotides: TGCGCCAGCAGCCAAGATTATAGCGGGGCGAGCTCCTACGAGCAGTACTTC. This sequence encodes CASSQDYSGASSYEQYF.

As DNA, the CDR3 is TGTGCCAGCAGTTTGCGGACATTTCATGAAGCTTTCTTT. This translates into CASSLRTFHEAFF. V and J are TRBV27 and TRBJ1-1; a possible D gene is TRBD1 (5 bases). This CDR3 contains 13 residues. V was cut by 3 bases and J by 7 bases, with 12 bases left in between. In germline, CDR1 is MNHEY, CDR2 SMNVEV (reference sequence).

CDR3 nucleotides: TGTGCCAGCAGCTATACTAGCGGGGCCTACAATGAGCAGTTCTTC. Translation: CASSYTSGAYNEQFF. This chain links TRBV7-9 with TRBJ2-1; TRBD2 matches at 10 bases. Germline trimming cut 4 bases from V and 2 bases from J; bases unmatched to any gene: 2. This CDR3 is 15 amino acids long. CDR1 SEHNR and CDR2 FQNEAQ come from the germline V gene (reference sequence).

This chain uses TRBV7-9 with TRBJ1-4; D perhaps matches TRBD1 (6 bases). V shed 5 bases and J shed 5 bases, with 15 bases lying between them. The CDR3 consists of 15 residues. Germline V gives CDR1 SEHNR, CDR2 FQNEAQ (reference sequence). The chain's CDR3 is CASSARQAANEKLFF. The CDR3 region has the DNA TGTGCCAGCAGCGCTAGACAGGCGGCGAATGAAAAACTGTTTTTT.

This chain uses TRBV11-2 with TRBJ2-5; 7 bases map to TRBD2. The CDR3 length is 14 residues. Germline V gene lookup returns CDR1 SGHAT and CDR2 FQNNGV. The J segment lost 6 bases and the V segment lost 1 base, leaving 5 bases of the junction unmatched. CDR3 residues: CASSLASGIKTQYF. DNA for the CDR3: TGTGCCAGCAGCTTAGCAAGCGGGATAAAGACCCAGTACTTC.

The chain links TRBV7-2 to TRBJ1-4, with D maybe TRBD1 (5 bases). This CDR3 region has 17 residues. Germline CDR1 and CDR2: SGHTA and FQGNSA. V shed 3 bases and J shed 2 bases, with 16 bases lying between them. CDR3 protein: CASSFPGRSSTNEKLFF. In DNA form, the CDR3 reads TGTGCCAGCAGCTTCCCGGGACGGAGCTCTACTAATGAAAAACTGTTTTTT.

This chain links TRBV28 with TRBJ2-3; D is possibly TRBD1 (5 bases). The V gene's germline CDR1 is MDHEN and CDR2 SYDVKM. V was cut by 1 base and J by 4 bases, with 9 bases left in between. The CDR3 runs to 14 residues. DNA for the CDR3: TGTGCCAGCAGTTTATACAGGTTCGCAGATACGCAGTATTTT. Translation: CASSLYRFADTQYF. Together with reference TRBV28 and TRBJ2-3, the CDR3 gives the full variable domain: DVKVTQSSRYLVKRTGEKVFLECVQDMDHENMFWYRQDPGLGLRLIYFSYDVKMKEKGDIPEGYSVSREKKERFSLILESASTNQTSMYLCASSLYRFADTQYFGPGTRLTVL.

The gene calls are TRBV2 and TRBJ2-7; D not resolved. Germline loops: CDR1 SNHLY, CDR2 FYNNEI. This CDR3 is built from 12 residues. Trimming stripped 11 bases from V and 1 base from J, with 12 bases between. CDR3 sequence: CASRLGSYEQYF. The CDR3 DNA follows: TGTGCCTCCCGATTAGGTTCCTACGAGCAGTACTTC.

The J gene is TRBJ1-4, the V gene TRBV6-6; 8 bases fit TRBD1. After removal of 8 bases from V and 8 bases from J, the junction contained 13 bases not matched to a gene. Per the germline V gene, CDR1 is MNHNY and CDR2 is SVGAGI (reference sequence). This CDR3 has 15 amino acids. The DNA of the CDR3 is TGTGCCAGCCGACCTGGACAGGGTTTATGGGAAAAACTGTTTTTT. It yields the protein CASRPGQGLWEKLFF.